This T cell receptor (beta chain) was recovered during a study of T-cell reconstitution after alpha-beta-depleted transplantation in children. Study-wide findings and caveats: Diversity of TCRbeta at day 60 was high in some patients, arising from surviving recipient T cells and thymic progenitors.

CDR1 and CDR2 from the germline V gene are LNHDA and SQIVND (reference sequence). The length of the CDR3 is 15 residues. V dropped 3 bases and J dropped 4; count of bases not matched to a gene: 3. Preparation of the TCRbeta library was carried out with unique molecular identifiers. Each CDR3 protein is one row after TCRdb ran MiXCR on the PCR reads. Of some 550,000 distinct CDR3 sequences listed, more than 20% were seen once; the top ten hold 13% to 15%. Remarks on this clonotype: Its antigen is currently unknown.

The J gene is TRBJ1-5, the V gene TRBV19; 10 positions agree with TRBD1. The TCR comes from a boy under three years old who had a stem cell transplant for acute myeloid leukemia, so the T cells may come from the graft donor. The sequencing here drew on PBMCs, mostly from graft donor cells, taken 360 days after TCRalphabeta/CD19-depleted stem cell transplant. The CDR3 is CASSIRDRGNQPQHF. The CDR3 DNA is TGTGCCAGTAGTATCCGGGACAGGGGAAATCAGCCCCAGCATTTT.